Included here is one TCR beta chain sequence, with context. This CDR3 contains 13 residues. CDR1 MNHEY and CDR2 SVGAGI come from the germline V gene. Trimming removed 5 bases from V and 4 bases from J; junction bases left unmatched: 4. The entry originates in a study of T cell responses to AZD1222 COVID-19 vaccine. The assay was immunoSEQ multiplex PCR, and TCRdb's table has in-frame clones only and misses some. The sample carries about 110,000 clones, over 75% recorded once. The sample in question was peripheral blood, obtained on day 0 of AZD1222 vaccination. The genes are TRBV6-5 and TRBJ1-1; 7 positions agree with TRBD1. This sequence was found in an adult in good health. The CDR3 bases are TGTGCCAGCAGTCCTTCAGGGGGCACTGAAGCTTTCTTT. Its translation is CASSPSGGTEAFF.